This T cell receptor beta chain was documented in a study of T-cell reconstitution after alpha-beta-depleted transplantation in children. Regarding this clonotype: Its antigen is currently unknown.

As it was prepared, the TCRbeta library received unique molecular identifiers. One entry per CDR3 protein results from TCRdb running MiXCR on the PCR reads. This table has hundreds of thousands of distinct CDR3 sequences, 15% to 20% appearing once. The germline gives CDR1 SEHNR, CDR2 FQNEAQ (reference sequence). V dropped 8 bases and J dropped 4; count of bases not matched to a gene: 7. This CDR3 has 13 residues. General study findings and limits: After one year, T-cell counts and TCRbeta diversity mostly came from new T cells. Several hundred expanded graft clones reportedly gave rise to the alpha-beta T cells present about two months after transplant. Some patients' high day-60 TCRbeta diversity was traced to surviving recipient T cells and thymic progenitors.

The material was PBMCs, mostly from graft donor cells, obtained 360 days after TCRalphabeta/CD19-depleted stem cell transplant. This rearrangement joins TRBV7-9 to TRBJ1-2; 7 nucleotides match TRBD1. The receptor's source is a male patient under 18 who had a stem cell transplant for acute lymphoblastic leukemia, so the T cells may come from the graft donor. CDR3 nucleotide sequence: TGTGCCAGCCCTGGGACAGCGACCTATGGCTACACCTTC. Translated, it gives CASPGTATYGYTF.